The present TCR beta chain was sequenced within a study of a mutant IDH1 vaccine in newly diagnosed glioma. As for the study in general: Of treated patients, approximately 60% were men and approximately 40% women, averaging around 44 years. Previous care, which was radiotherapy, temozolomide, or both, most often involved both. Study-level results: Vaccine-induced immune responses occurred in approximately 93% of patients.

Trimming took 1 base from V and 8 from J; bases not matched to a gene: 5. The CDR3 covers 16 residues. Germline V CDR1 and CDR2: SGHRS, YFSETQ. Regarding time point: baseline, week 1 (first vaccination visit). Treatment given: pre-vaccination baseline after standard-of-care therapy. Profiling relied on immunoSEQ multiplex PCR, and the TCRdb table lists in-frame clones only, not all of them. The sample records 99,000 or so clones, 70% to 90% being singletons. Worth noting for this clone: Its specificity is not known.

This receptor was taken from a woman in her forties or fifties with glioma. Sequencing used PBMCs, obtained from a glioma patient treated with radiotherapy, temozolomide or both. This chain joins TRBV5-1 and TRBJ2-1; 14 bases line up with TRBD2. CDR3: CASSLTGLAGVDEQFF. CDR3 DNA sequence: TGCGCCAGCAGCTTGACGGGACTAGCGGGAGTGGATGAGCAGTTCTTC.